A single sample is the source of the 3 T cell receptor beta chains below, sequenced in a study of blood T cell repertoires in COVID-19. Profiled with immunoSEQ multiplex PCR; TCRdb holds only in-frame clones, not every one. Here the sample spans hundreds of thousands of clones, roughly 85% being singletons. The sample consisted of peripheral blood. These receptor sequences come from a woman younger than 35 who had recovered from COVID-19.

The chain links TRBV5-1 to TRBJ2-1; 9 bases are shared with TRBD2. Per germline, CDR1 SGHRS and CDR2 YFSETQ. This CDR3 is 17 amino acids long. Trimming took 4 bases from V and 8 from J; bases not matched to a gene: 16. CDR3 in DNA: TGCGCCAGCAGCCGATTGACGGGGACTAGCAAACGGTATGAGCAGTTCTTC. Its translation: CASSRLTGTSKRYEQFF. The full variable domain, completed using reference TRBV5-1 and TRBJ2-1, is KAGVTQTPRYLIKTRGQQVTLSCSPISGHRSVSWYQQTPGQGLQFLFEYFSETQRNKGNFPGRFSGRQFSNSRSEMNVSTLELGDSALYLCASSRLTGTSKRYEQFFGPGTRLTVL.

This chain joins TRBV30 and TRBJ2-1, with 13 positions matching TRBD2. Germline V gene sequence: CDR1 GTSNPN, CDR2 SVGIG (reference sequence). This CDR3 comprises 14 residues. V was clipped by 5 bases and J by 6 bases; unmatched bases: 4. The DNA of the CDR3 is TGTGCCTGGGAAACTAGCGGGAGGGCCAATGAGCAGTTCTTC. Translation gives CAWETSGRANEQFF.

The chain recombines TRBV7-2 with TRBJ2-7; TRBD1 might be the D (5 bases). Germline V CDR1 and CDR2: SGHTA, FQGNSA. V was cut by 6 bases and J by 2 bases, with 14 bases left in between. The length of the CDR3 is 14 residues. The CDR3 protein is CASRPGSTTYEQYF. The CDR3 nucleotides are TGTGCCAGCAGACCAGGGTCCACAACCTACGAGCAGTACTTC.